This T cell receptor beta chain is drawn from a study of blood T cell repertoires in COVID-19. Study-level background: Material from acute and convalescent COVID-19 was sourced from the United States, Italy and Spain.

Looked up from germline, CDR1 is SGHDT and CDR2 is YYEEEE. CDR3 length: 14 amino acids. Trimming took off 4 bases at V and 2 bases at J, with 12 bases between the two ends. Data came from immunoSEQ multiplex PCR; TCRdb stores just in-frame clones and leaves some out. In the table there are over 100,000 clones, 85% to 90% of which are singletons. The chain recombines TRBV5-6 with TRBJ1-2; D may be TRBD1 (5 bases). The sequencing sample was made of peripheral blood. The clonotype comes from a middle-aged man with acute or convalescent COVID-19. CDR3 amino acids: CASSPQTENYGYTF. The CDR3 nucleotides read TGTGCCAGCAGCCCACAGACAGAGAACTATGGCTACACCTTC.